A selection of T cell receptor beta chains follows, all from one sample in a study of blood T cell repertoires in COVID-19. Sequencing used immunoSEQ multiplex PCR; TCRdb keeps in-frame clones, though not all of them. The repertoire holds 140,000 to 150,000 clones, about 87% seen once, with approximately 9% in the top ten. The source material was peripheral blood. These receptors were collected from a woman between 45 and 65 years old with active or convalescent COVID-19. Each CDR3 is given with its conserved first and last residue. Fields, in order: J gene, CDR3 length, clone size, V gene, D gene, CDR3 protein, CDR3 DNA. The D gene is left open where the match is weak. The size of a clone is reported for some rows only, either as once, few or many, or as a class for expanded clones.

J: TRBJ1-5; length: 15; size: .; V: TRBV6-6; D: .; CDR3: CASSYSNRSNQPQHF; DNA: TGTGCCAGCAGTTACTCGAACAGATCCAATCAGCCCCAGCATTTT
J: TRBJ2-1; length: 15; size: .; V: TRBV4-3; D: TRBD2; CDR3: CASSEGTSGVYEQFF; DNA: TGCGCCAGCAGCGAGGGGACTAGCGGGGTCTATGAGCAGTTCTTC
J: TRBJ1-1; length: 13; size: .; V: TRBV18; D: .; CDR3: CASSPVKSTEAFF; DNA: TGTGCCAGCTCACCGGTGAAGAGCACTGAAGCTTTCTTT
J: TRBJ2-1; length: 16; size: .; V: TRBV7-8; D: TRBD2; CDR3: CASSLRLAGVLYEQFF; DNA: TGTGCCAGCAGCCTACGACTAGCGGGAGTCTTGTATGAGCAGTTCTTC
J: TRBJ1-5; length: 15; size: .; V: TRBV6-5; D: .; CDR3: CASSQADHSNQPQHF; DNA: TGTGCCAGCAGCCAGGCCGACCATAGCAATCAGCCCCAGCATTTT
J: TRBJ1-1; length: 14; size: .; V: TRBV29-1; D: .; CDR3: CSVENRGQNTEAFF; DNA: TGCAGCGTTGAAAATAGGGGTCAGAACACTGAAGCTTTCTTT
J: TRBJ1-2; length: 14; size: once; V: TRBV4-3; D: .; CDR3: CASSQGGNNYGYTF; DNA: TGCGCCAGCAGCCAAGGAGGGAACAACTATGGCTACACCTTC
J: TRBJ2-3; length: 12; size: .; V: TRBV28; D: .; CDR3: CASSPVSDTQYF; DNA: TGTGCCAGCAGTCCAGTCTCCGATACGCAGTATTTT
J: TRBJ2-1; length: 15; size: .; V: TRBV27; D: TRBD2; CDR3: CASRPLGGAYNEQFF; DNA: TGTGCCAGCAGGCCCTTGGGGGGGGCCTACAATGAGCAGTTCTTC
J: TRBJ1-5; length: 18; size: .; V: TRBV4-1; D: .; CDR3: CASSQDIVRGGGRQPQHF; DNA: TGCGCCAGCAGCCAAGATATAGTAAGGGGAGGGGGTAGGCAGCCCCAGCATTTT
J: TRBJ1-1; length: 14; size: .; V: TRBV5-5; D: .; CDR3: CASSLDTANTEAFF; DNA: TGTGCCAGCAGCTTGGATACAGCCAACACTGAAGCTTTCTTT
J: TRBJ2-3; length: 17; size: .; V: TRBV4-2; D: .; CDR3: CASSQDSVVMSTDTQYF; DNA: TGTGCCAGCAGCCAAGATTCAGTTGTGATGAGCACAGATACGCAGTATTTT
J: TRBJ1-1; length: 11; size: .; V: TRBV12-3/TRBV12-4; D: .; CDR3: CASSVEGKAFF; DNA: TGTGCCAGCAGCGTGGAGGGAAAGGCTTTCTTT
J: TRBJ2-6; length: 15; size: .; V: TRBV7-2; D: .; CDR3: CASSLSRAGANVLTF; DNA: TGTGCCAGCAGCTTATCCCGGGCTGGGGCCAACGTCCTGACTTTC
J: TRBJ2-2; length: 15; size: .; V: TRBV5-1; D: .; CDR3: CASSLTGLFTGELFF; DNA: TGCGCCAGCAGCTTGACAGGGTTATTCACCGGGGAGCTGTTTTTT
J: TRBJ2-7; length: 13; size: .; V: TRBV3-1/TRBV3-2; D: TRBD1; CDR3: CASSQDRGTGVYF; DNA: TGTGCCAGCAGCCAAGATCGGGGGACAGGGGTGTACTTC
J: TRBJ2-2; length: 12; size: .; V: TRBV7-3; D: .; CDR3: CASSQDTSRLFF; DNA: TGTGCCAGCAGCCAGGACACAAGCAGGCTGTTTTTT
J: TRBJ1-5; length: 13; size: once; V: TRBV2; D: .; CDR3: CASKYTANQPQHF; DNA: TGTGCCAGTAAATATACTGCGAACCAGCCCCAGCATTTT
J: TRBJ1-1; length: 14; size: .; V: TRBV5-1; D: .; CDR3: CASSYEGRGTEAFF; DNA: TGCGCCAGCAGTTATGAAGGAAGGGGCACTGAAGCTTTCTTT
J: TRBJ2-1; length: 14; size: .; V: TRBV7-9; D: TRBD2; CDR3: CASSPSGGDNEQFF; DNA: TGTGCCAGCAGCCCTAGCGGGGGGGACAATGAGCAGTTCTTC
J: TRBJ2-7; length: 15; size: .; V: TRBV19; D: .; CDR3: CASSIFGPQVYEQYF; DNA: TGTGCCAGTAGTATTTTTGGACCACAGGTCTACGAGCAGTACTTC
J: TRBJ2-4; length: 16; size: .; V: TRBV10-2; D: TRBD2; CDR3: CASSEIGGTTKNIQYF; DNA: TGCGCCAGCAGTGAGATCGGGGGGACTACGAAAAACATTCAGTACTTC